Here is one TCR beta chain with its context. One end of the junction is discordant with germline, which a read error may explain. The investigators amplified TCR beta CDR3 regions from RNA transcripts. A first-round RT-PCR of the TCR CDR3 used the HTBI primer set. TCRdb re-called the multiplex PCR reads through MiXCR, storing one row per CDR3 protein. The table records hundreds of thousands of distinct CDR3 sequences, 38% of them present only once. The data were taken from a study of T cells in Graves' hyperthyroidism and ophthalmopathy. CDR1 SGHRS and CDR2 YFSETQ come from the germline V gene. The CDR3 length is 17 residues.

V is TRBV5-1 and J is TRBJ2-7; D is tentatively TRBD1 or TRBD2 (6 bases each). The TCR was taken from a man between 18 and 35 years old with Graves' hyperthyroidism. Sequencing was done on a sample of blood. CDR3 region: CASSLDGGPRVSDEQYF. CDR3 nucleotide sequence: TGCGCCAGCAGCTTGGATGGGGGGCCCCGGGTCTCCGACGAGCAGTACTTC.